The present T cell receptor beta chain was sequenced within a study of shared clonotypes between healthy human individuals. Study details: CD8 memory received one plate per donor, CD8 naive two, CD4 memory three and CD4 naive three.

Memory CD4+ cells were the fraction left after CD45RA+ naive selection. Using immunoSEQ multiplex PCR, the repertoire was profiled, and TCRdb retains in-frame clones only, with some absent. The sample records almost 750,000 clones, about two thirds being singletons. Germline CDR1 is ENHRY and CDR2 is SYGVKD. This CDR3 has 15 residues. V lost 4 bases, J lost 4 bases, and 6 bases stayed unmatched. Sequencing used memory CD4+ T cells sorted from blood. Subset meaning: CD45RA-negative fraction. The TCR sequence derives from a woman aged 25 to 45 in good health. The chain joins TRBV10-3 to TRBJ2-1, with 8 bases identical to TRBD2. As DNA, the CDR3 is TGTGCCATCAGTGGTATACTAGCGGAGTACAATGAGCAGTTCTTC. Its translation is CAISGILAEYNEQFF.